This paragraph reports one T cell receptor beta chain. Its antigen is not identified. PCR was performed using 60 Vbeta and 13 Jbeta primers. Assay: immunoSEQ multiplex PCR; the TCRdb copy retains only in-frame clones and omits some. Of under 200,000 clones detected, about 81% appear once; the ten largest clones hold 1.9%. This entry is derived from a study of cytomegalovirus exposure and HLA in healthy donors. The study, taken as a whole, reports: Equally common other TCR beta chains were less clonally expanded than HLA-associated ones, a later analysis found. Cytomegalovirus status was reportedly diagnosed by the classifier with high specificity and sensitivity. Certain indistinguishable V segments, among them TRBV6-2 and TRBV6-3, were excluded.

V lost 0 bases to trimming and J lost 4 bases, with 15 bases between them. This CDR3 has 16 residues. Germline CDR1 SGDLS, CDR2 YYNGEE. J is TRBJ2-3 and V is TRBV9; D is possibly TRBD2 (6 bases). What was sequenced was PBMCs. This clonotype was sampled from a woman aged 18-30 years in good health and CMV-seronegative. The CDR3, as DNA: TGTGCCAGCAGCGTAGGGGGACTCAGTCTGGCAGATACGCAGTATTTT. Amino acids: CASSVGGLSLADTQYF.